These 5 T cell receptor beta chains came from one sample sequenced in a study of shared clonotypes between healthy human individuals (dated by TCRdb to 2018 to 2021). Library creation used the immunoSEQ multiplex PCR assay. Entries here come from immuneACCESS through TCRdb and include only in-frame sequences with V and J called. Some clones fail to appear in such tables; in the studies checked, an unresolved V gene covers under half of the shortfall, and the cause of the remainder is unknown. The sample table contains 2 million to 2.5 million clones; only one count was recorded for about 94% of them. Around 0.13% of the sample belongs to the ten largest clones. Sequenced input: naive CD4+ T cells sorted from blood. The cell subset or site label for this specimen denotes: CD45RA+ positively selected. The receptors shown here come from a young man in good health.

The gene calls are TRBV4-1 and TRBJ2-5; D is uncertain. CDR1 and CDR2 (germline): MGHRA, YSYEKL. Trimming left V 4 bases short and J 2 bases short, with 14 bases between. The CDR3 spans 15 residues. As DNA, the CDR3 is TGCGCCAGCAGCCCCCTCCCGCCCCCGCAAGAGACCCAGTACTTC. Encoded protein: CASSPLPPPQETQYF.

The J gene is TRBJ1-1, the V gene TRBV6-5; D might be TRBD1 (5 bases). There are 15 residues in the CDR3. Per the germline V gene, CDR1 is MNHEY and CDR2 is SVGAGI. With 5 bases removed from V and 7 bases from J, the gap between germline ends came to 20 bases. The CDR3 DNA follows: TGTGCCAGCAGTAAGCCAGGGATGTCGGTCCTTGAAGCTTTCTTT. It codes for CASSKPGMSVLEAFF.

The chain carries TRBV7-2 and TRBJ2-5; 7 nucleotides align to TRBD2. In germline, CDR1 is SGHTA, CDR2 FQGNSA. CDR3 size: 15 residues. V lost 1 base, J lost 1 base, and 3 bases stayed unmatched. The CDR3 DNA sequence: TGTGCCAGCAGCTTAGTGGGGGGGTTCCAAGAGACCCAGTACTTC. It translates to CASSLVGGFQETQYF.

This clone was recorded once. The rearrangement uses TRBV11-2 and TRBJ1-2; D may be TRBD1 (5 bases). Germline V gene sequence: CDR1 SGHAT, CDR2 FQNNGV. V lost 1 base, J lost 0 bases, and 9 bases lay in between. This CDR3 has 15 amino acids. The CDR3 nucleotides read TGTGCCAGCAGCTTAGGTCCGGGGGCTAACTATGGCTACACCTTC. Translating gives CASSLGPGANYGYTF.

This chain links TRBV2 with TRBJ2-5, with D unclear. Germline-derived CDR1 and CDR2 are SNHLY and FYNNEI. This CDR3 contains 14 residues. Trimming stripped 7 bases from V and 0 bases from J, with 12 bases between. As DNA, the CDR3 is TGTGCCAGCAAAAGCGCAAGAAACCAAGAGACCCAGTACTTC. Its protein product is CASKSARNQETQYF. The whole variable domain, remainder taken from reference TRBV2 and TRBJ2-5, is EPEVTQTPSHQVTQMGQEVILRCVPISNHLYFYWYRQILGQKVEFLVSFYNNEISEKSEIFDDQFSVERPDGSNFTLKIRSTKLEDSAMYFCASKSARNQETQYFGPGTRLLVL.